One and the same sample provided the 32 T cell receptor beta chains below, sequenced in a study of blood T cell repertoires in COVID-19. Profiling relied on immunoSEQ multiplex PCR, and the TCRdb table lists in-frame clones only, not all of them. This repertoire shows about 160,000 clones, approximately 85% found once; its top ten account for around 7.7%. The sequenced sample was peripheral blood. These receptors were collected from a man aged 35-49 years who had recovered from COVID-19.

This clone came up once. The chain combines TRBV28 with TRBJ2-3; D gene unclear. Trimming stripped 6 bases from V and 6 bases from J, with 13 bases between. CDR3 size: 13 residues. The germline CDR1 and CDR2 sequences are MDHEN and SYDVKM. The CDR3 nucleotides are TGTGCCAGCAGCCGCTTTCTTGAGGATACGCAGTATTTT. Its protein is CASSRFLEDTQYF.

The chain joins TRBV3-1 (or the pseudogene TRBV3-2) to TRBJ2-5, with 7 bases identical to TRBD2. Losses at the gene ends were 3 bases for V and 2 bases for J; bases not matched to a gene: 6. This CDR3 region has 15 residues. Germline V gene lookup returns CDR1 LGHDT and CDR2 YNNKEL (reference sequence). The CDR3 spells CASSQYGGGQETQYF. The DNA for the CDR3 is TGTGCCAGCAGCCAGTATGGCGGGGGACAAGAGACCCAGTACTTC.

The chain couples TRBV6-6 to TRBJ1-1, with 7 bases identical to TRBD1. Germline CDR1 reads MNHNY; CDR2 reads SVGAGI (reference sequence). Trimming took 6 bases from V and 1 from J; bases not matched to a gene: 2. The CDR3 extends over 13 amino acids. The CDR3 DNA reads TGTGCCAGCAGCCGACAGGGGAACACTGAAGCTTTCTTT. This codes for CASSRQGNTEAFF.

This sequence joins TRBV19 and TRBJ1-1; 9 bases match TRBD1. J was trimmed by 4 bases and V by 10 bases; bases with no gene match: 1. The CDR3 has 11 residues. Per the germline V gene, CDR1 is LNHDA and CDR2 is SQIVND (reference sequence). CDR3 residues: CATDRGTEAFF. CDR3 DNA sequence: TGTGCCACGGACAGGGGCACTGAAGCTTTCTTT.

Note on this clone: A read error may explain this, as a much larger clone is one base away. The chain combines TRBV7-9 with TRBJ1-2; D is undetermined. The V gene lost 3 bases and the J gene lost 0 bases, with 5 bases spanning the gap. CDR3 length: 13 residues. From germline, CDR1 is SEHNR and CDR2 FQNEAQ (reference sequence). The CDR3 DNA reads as TGTGCCAGCAGCTTGACACCTAACTATGGCTACACCTTC. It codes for CASSLTPNYGYTF. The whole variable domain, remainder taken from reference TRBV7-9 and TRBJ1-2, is DTGVSQNPRHKITKRGQNVTFRCDPISEHNRLYWYRQTLGQGPEFLTYFQNEAQLEKSRLLSDRFSAERPKGSFSTLEIQRTEQGDSAMYLCASSLTPNYGYTFGSGTRLTVV.

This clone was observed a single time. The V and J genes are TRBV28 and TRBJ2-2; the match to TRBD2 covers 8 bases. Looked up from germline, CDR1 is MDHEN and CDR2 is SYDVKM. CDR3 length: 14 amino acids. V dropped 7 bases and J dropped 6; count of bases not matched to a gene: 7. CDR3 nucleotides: TGTGCCAGCAAGGCGGGAGGCTTCTCCGGGGAGCTGTTTTTT. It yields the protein CASKAGGFSGELFF.

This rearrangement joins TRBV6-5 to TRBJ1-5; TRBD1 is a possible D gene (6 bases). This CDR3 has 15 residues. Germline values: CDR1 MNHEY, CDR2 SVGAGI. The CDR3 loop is CATTGRERSNQPQHF. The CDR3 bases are TGTGCTACCACAGGGCGAGAAAGGAGCAATCAGCCCCAGCATTTT.

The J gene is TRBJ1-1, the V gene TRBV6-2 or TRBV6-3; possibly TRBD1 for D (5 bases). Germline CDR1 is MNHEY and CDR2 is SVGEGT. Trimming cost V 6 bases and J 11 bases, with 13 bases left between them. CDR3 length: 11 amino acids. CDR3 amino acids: CASSSGGDAFF. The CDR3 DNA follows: TGTGCCAGCAGCTCCGGGGGTGACGCTTTCTTT.

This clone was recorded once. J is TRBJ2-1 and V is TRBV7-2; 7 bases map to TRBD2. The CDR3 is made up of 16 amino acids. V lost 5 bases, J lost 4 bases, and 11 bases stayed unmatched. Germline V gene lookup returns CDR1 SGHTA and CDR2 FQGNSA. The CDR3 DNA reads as TGTGCCAGCAGCCCTAGTGCGGGGGATCATTACAATGAGCAGTTCTTC. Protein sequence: CASSPSAGDHYNEQFF.

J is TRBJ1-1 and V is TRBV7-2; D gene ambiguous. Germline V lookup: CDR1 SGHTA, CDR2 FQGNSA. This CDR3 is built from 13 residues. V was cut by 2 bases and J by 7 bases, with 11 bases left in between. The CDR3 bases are TGTGCCAGCAGCTTAACCGAATTACATGAAGCTTTCTTT. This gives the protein CASSLTELHEAFF.

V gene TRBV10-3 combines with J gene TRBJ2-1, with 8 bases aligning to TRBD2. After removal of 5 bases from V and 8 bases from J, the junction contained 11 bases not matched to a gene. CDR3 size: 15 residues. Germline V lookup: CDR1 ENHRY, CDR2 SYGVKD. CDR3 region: CAISPRSGSVDEQFF. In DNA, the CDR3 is TGTGCCATCAGTCCTCGGAGCGGGAGCGTTGATGAGCAGTTCTTC.

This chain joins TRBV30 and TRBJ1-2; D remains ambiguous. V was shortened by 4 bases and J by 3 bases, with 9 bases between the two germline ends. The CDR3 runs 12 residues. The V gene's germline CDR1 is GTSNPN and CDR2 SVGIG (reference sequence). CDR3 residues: CAWTLRYYGYTF. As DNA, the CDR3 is TGTGCCTGGACGTTGCGGTACTATGGCTACACCTTC.

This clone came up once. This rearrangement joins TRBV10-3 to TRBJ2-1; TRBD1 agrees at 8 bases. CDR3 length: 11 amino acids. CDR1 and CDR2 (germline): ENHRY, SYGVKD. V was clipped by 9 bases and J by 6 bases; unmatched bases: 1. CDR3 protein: CAITGGNEQFF. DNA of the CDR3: TGTGCCATTACAGGGGGCAATGAGCAGTTCTTC.

Written as DNA, the CDR3 is TGCGCCAGCAGCCAAGATTATGGGACAGGTGAAAAACTGTTTTTT. Amino acids: CASSQDYGTGEKLFF. The chain is built from TRBV4-3 and TRBJ1-4, with 8 bases identical to TRBD1. CDR3 length: 15 amino acids. J was trimmed by 7 bases and V by 0 bases; bases with no gene match: 4. Germline V gives CDR1 LGHNA, CDR2 YSLEER.

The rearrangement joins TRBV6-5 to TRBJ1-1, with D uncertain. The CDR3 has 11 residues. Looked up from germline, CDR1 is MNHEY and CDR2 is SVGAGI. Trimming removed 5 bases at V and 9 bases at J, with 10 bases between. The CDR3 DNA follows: TGTGCCAGCAGTCCTCGGGAGCAAGCTTTCTTT. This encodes CASSPREQAFF.

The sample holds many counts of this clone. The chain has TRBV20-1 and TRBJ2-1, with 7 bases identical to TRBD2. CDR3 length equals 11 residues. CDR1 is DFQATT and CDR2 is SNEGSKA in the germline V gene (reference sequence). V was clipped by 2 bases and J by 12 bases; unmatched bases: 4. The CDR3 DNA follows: TGCAGTGCTAGATCTAGCGGACTGCAGTTCTTC. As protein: CSARSSGLQFF.

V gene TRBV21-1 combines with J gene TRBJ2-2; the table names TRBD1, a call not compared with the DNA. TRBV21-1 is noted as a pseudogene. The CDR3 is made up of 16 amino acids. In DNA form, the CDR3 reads TGTGCCAGCAGCAAAGAAATGACAGCGAACACCGGGGAGCTGTTTTTT. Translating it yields CASSKEMTANTGELFF.

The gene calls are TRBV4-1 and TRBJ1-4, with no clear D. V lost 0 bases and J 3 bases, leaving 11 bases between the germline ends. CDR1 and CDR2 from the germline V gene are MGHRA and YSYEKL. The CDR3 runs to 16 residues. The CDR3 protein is CASSQDLTVANEKLFF. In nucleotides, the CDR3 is TGCGCCAGCAGCCAAGATCTAACGGTGGCTAATGAAAAACTGTTTTTT.

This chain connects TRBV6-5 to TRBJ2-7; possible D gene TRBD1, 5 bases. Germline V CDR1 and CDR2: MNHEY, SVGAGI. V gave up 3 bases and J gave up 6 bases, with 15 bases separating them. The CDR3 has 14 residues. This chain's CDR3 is CASSYQGIFGEQYF. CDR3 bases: TGTGCCAGCAGTTATCAGGGTATTTTTGGCGAGCAGTACTTC.

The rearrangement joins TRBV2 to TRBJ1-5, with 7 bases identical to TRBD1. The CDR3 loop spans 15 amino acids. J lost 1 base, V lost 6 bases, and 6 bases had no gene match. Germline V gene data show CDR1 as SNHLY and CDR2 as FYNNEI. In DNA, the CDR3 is TGTGCCAGCAGATTTGGGGGACAGAGCAATCAGCCCCAGCATTTT. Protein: CASRFGGQSNQPQHF.

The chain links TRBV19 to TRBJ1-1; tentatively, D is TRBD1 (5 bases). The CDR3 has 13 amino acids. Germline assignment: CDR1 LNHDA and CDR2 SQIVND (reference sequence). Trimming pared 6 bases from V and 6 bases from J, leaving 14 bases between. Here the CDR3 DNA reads TGTGCCAGTAGAGGGGATCGATCGTCTGAAGCTTTCTTT. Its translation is CASRGDRSSEAFF.

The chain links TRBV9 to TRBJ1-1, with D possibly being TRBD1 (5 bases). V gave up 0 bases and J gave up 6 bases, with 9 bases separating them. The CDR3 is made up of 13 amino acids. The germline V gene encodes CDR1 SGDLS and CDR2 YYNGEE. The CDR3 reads CASSVDTGSEAFF. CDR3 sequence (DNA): TGTGCCAGCAGCGTAGATACAGGCTCTGAAGCTTTCTTT.

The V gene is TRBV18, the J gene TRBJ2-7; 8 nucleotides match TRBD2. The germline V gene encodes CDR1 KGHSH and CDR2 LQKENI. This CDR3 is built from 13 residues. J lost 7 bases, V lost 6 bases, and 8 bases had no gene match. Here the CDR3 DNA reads TGTGCCAGCTCCGGGGAGTTAGCGGGAGAGCAGTACTTC. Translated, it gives CASSGELAGEQYF. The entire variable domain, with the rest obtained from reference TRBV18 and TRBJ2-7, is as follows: NAGVMQNPRHLVRRRGQEARLRCSPMKGHSHVYWYRQLPEEGLKFMVYLQKENIIDESGMPKERFSAEFPKEGPSILRIQQVVRGDSAAYFCASSGELAGEQYFGPGTRLTVT.

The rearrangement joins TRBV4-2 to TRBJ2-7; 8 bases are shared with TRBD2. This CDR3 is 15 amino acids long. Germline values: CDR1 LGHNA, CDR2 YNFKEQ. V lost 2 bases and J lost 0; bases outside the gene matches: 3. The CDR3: CASSQLAGPSYEQYF. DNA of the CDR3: TGTGCCAGCAGCCAACTAGCGGGCCCCTCCTACGAGCAGTACTTC.

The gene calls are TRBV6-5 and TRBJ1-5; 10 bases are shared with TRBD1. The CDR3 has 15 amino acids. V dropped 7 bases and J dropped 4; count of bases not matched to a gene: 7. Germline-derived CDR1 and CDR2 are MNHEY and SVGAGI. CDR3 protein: CASKRTGGQNQPQHF. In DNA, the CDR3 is TGTGCCAGCAAGCGGACAGGGGGACAAAATCAGCCCCAGCATTTT.

The CDR3 coding sequence is TGTGCCAGCAGCTACCCCGATTACGAGCAGTACTTC. It is translated as CASSYPDYEQYF. The rearrangement links TRBV12-3 or TRBV12-4 to TRBJ2-7, with unresolved D. The CDR3 covers 12 residues. The germline V and J ends were trimmed by 6 bases and 4 bases, with 10 bases remaining between them.

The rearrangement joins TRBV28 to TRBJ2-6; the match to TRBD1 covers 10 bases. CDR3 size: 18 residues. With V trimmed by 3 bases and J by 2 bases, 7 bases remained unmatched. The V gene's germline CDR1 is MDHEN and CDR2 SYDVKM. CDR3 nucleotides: TGTGCCAGCAGTTTCTCCGGGACAGGGGTGGCTGGGGCCAACGTCCTGACTTTC. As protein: CASSFSGTGVAGANVLTF.

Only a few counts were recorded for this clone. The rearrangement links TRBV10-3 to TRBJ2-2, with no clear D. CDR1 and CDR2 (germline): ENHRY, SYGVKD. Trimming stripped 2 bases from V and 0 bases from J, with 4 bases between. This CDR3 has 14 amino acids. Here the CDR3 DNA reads TGTGCCATCAGTGAGGTCGCGAACACCGGGGAGCTGTTTTTT. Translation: CAISEVANTGELFF.

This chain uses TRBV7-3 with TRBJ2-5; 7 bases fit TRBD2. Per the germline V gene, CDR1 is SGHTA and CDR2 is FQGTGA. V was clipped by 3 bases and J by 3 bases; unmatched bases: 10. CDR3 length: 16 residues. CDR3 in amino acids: CASSFFGGREEETQYF. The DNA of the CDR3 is TGTGCCAGCAGCTTCTTCGGCGGGAGAGAAGAAGAGACCCAGTACTTC.

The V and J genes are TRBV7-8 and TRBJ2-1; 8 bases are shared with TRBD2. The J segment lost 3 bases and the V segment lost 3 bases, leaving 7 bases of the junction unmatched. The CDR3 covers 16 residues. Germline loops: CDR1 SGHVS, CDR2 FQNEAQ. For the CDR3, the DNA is TGTGCCAGCAGCTTTGGGGCGGGAGGAAGCTACAATGAGCAGTTCTTC. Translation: CASSFGAGGSYNEQFF.

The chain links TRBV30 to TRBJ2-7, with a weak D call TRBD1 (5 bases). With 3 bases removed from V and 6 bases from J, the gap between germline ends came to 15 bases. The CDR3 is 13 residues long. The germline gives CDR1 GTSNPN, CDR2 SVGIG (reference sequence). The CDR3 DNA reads TGTGCCTGGAGCGGACACGCTGGGCTCGAGCAGTACTTC. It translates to CAWSGHAGLEQYF.

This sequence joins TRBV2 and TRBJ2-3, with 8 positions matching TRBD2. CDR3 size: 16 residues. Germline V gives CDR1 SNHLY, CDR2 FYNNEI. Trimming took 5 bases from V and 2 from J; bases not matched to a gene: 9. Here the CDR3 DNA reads TGTGCCAGCAGTCCTATAGCGGGAAGATACACAGATACGCAGTATTTT. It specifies CASSPIAGRYTDTQYF.